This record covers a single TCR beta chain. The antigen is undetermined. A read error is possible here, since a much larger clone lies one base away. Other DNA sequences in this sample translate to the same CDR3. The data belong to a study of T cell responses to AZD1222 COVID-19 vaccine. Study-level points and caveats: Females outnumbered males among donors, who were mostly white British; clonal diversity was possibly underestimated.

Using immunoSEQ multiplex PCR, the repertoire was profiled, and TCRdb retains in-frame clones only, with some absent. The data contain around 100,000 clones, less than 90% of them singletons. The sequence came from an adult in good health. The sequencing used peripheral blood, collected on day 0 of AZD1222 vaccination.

The DNA for the CDR3 is TGTGCCAGCAGTTACTCGGACAGGGGAGGTGAAAAACTGTTTTTT. It translates to CASSYSDRGGEKLFF. The chain employs TRBV6-5 and TRBJ1-4, with TRBD1 matching over 9 bases. Germline lookup yields CDR1 MNHEY and CDR2 SVGAGI. Trimming removed 0 bases from V and 7 bases from J; junction bases left unmatched: 3. This CDR3 has 15 amino acids.